The clone carrying this TCR beta chain was picked up one time. This sample was included in a study of shared clonotypes between healthy human individuals. Study information: Three CD4 naive, three CD4 memory, two CD8 naive and one CD8 memory plate were used per donor.

It was into CD45RA+ naive and CD45RA-negative memory subsets that the CD4+ cells were split. An assay was performed, and its level was deep. The assay was immunoSEQ multiplex PCR, and TCRdb's table has in-frame clones only and misses some. The sample records around 510,000 clones, more than 95% being singletons. The CDR3 runs 13 residues. Germline CDR1 and CDR2: SGHRS and YFSETQ. The V end lost 4 bases, the J end lost 5 bases, and 10 bases lay between the germline ends. The receptor comes from a woman in her thirties in good health. The sequencing input was naive CD4+ T cells sorted from blood. Subset in this sample: CD45RA+ positively selected. The chain couples TRBV5-1 to TRBJ2-1; no definite D call. This CDR3 is CASSAGKHNEQFF. In DNA, the CDR3 is TGCGCCAGCAGCGCTGGCAAGCACAATGAGCAGTTCTTC.